The next 30 T cell receptor beta chains were all read from a single sample in a study of graft-versus-host responses after intestinal transplantation listed by TCRdb under 2021. Libraries were made using the immunoSEQ multiplex PCR assay. Imported from immuneACCESS, the table was reduced by TCRdb to in-frame sequences with V and J called. These copies leave out some clones; in studies compared against another copy, an unresolved V gene accounts for under half, and the cause of the remainder is not known. The sample table holds some 130,000 clones, of which around 93% were seen once. The leading ten clones occupy roughly 0.12% of the sample. What these receptors recognize is not known. The time point tag for this specimen amounts to: cells obtained before transplantation from donor or recipient. Material: unstimulated CD4+ T cells sorted from spleen or lymph node cells, obtained before intestinal transplant. Every receptor here comes from a human donor who received an intestinal transplant.

The chain combines TRBV6-5 with TRBJ2-7; TRBD1 agrees at 8 bases. The CDR3 is made up of 12 amino acids. Germline loops: CDR1 MNHEY, CDR2 SVGAGI. V was clipped by 8 bases and J by 7 bases; unmatched bases: 7. CDR3 residues: CASGDRSWEQYF. The CDR3 DNA reads as TGTGCCAGCGGGGACAGGTCATGGGAGCAGTACTTC.

The J gene is TRBJ2-5, the V gene TRBV5-6; 7 bases line up with TRBD2. From germline, CDR1 is SGHDT and CDR2 YYEEEE. The CDR3 totals 15 residues. V shed 0 bases and J 1 base; nucleotides not matched to a gene: 3. The CDR3 loop is CASSLVAGAQETQYF. CDR3 coding DNA: TGTGCCAGCAGCTTGGTGGCGGGAGCCCAAGAGACCCAGTACTTC.

Only a few counts were recorded for this clone. This chain joins TRBV7-9 and TRBJ2-7; D remains unclear. V was clipped by 5 bases and J by 5 bases, with 16 bases between them. Germline V gene sequence: CDR1 SEHNR, CDR2 FQNEAQ (reference sequence). This CDR3 spans 14 amino acids. The CDR3 DNA follows: TGTGCCAGCAGCCTGATGGGTCCAGCCCACGAGCAGTACTTC. Translating it yields CASSLMGPAHEQYF. Full variable domain (remainder filled in from reference TRBV7-9 and TRBJ2-7): DTGVSQNPRHKITKRGQNVTFRCDPISEHNRLYWYRQTLGQGPEFLTYFQNEAQLEKSRLLSDRFSAERPKGSFSTLEIQRTEQGDSAMYLCASSLMGPAHEQYFGPGTRLTVT.

V and J are TRBV28 and TRBJ2-1; D is undetermined. The CDR3 contains 14 residues. Germline CDR1 is MDHEN and CDR2 is SYDVKM. V was cut by 5 bases and J by 8 bases, with 16 bases left in between. CDR3 DNA sequence: TGTGCCAGCAGTCCCCCCGCAGGCCGCGATGAGCAGTTCTTC. Translating gives CASSPPAGRDEQFF. Variable domain in full (rest from reference TRBV28 and TRBJ2-1): DVKVTQSSRYLVKRTGEKVFLECVQDMDHENMFWYRQDPGLGLRLIYFSYDVKMKEKGDIPEGYSVSREKKERFSLILESASTNQTSMYLCASSPPAGRDEQFFGPGTRLTVL.

The J gene is TRBJ2-3, the V gene TRBV30, with D tentatively TRBD2 (6 bases). V was cut by 3 bases and J by 2 bases, with 15 bases left in between. The CDR3 has 15 residues. Germline values: CDR1 GTSNPN, CDR2 SVGIG (reference sequence). The DNA for the CDR3 is TGTGCCTGGAGGGGCATTAGCGGAAACACAGATACGCAGTATTTT. The encoded protein is CAWRGISGNTDTQYF.

The V gene is TRBV10-2, the J gene TRBJ2-2; tentatively, D is TRBD2 (5 bases). This CDR3 region has 15 residues. V lost 2 bases and J lost 4, with 11 bases in between. Germline CDR1 is WSHSY and CDR2 is SAAADI. In DNA form, the CDR3 reads TGCGCCAGCAGTGAGAGCCCTGCGGGCACCGGGGAGCTGTTTTTT. Translating gives CASSESPAGTGELFF.

The chain has TRBV30 and TRBJ2-3; D is unresolved. The V end lost 2 bases, the J end lost 6 bases, and 15 bases lay between the germline ends. CDR1 is GTSNPN and CDR2 is SVGIG in the germline V gene (reference sequence). This CDR3 has 14 residues. DNA of the CDR3: TGTGCCTGGAGTAAATTCACGGTTATCGATACGCAGTATTTT. Translating gives CAWSKFTVIDTQYF.

The chain couples TRBV27 to TRBJ2-5; D unclear. The germline V gene encodes CDR1 MNHEY and CDR2 SMNVEV (reference sequence). The ends were cut back, 1 base at V and 4 bases at J, with 13 bases in the middle. The CDR3 sequence is 15 residues long. CDR3 DNA sequence: TGTGCCAGCAGTTTATTGGCCGGTCCGGGAGAGACCCAGTACTTC. It is translated as CASSLLAGPGETQYF.

The rearrangement uses TRBV29-1 and TRBJ2-2; D is possibly TRBD2 (6 bases). The CDR3 is 12 residues long. Looked up from germline, CDR1 is SQVTM and CDR2 is ANQGSEA. The CDR3 bases are TGCAGGAGGAGGGGCTGCACCGGGGAGCTGTTTTTT. This gives the protein CRRRGCTGELFF.

The V gene is TRBV6-5, the J gene TRBJ2-7; the D is unclear. The CDR3 is 15 amino acids. The V gene lost 0 bases and the J gene lost 5 bases, with 14 bases spanning the gap. The germline gives CDR1 MNHEY, CDR2 SVGAGI. The CDR3 DNA is TGTGCCAGCAGTTACTCGGCGGCCCTCCGCAACGAGCAGTACTTC. Its translation is CASSYSAALRNEQYF.

V usage is TRBV2 and J usage is TRBJ1-1, with 10 positions matching TRBD1. V dropped 6 bases and J dropped 10; count of bases not matched to a gene: 11. This CDR3 is 14 amino acids long. Germline CDR1 reads SNHLY; CDR2 reads FYNNEI. CDR3 loop: CASSYAGTGVAAFF. CDR3 in DNA: TGTGCCAGCAGCTATGCCGGGACAGGGGTGGCAGCTTTCTTT.

The CDR3 spells CASSQEGLAGYSDTQYF. In DNA, the CDR3 is TGTGCCAGCAGCCAAGAGGGACTAGCGGGATACTCCGATACGCAGTATTTT. The chain recombines TRBV4-2 with TRBJ2-3, with 13 bases matching TRBD2. Germline V gene data show CDR1 as LGHNA and CDR2 as YNFKEQ. V was clipped by 0 bases and J by 6 bases; unmatched bases: 6. This CDR3 has 17 residues.

Only one count was recorded for this clone. The V call is TRBV28, the J call TRBJ1-2; D unclear. Trimming cost V 5 bases and J 7 bases, with 5 bases left between them. The CDR3 contains 10 residues. Germline V gene sequence: CDR1 MDHEN, CDR2 SYDVKM. The CDR3 loop is CASSGRGYTF. CDR3 nucleotide sequence: TGTGCCAGCAGTGGACGTGGCTACACCTTC.

The chain is built from TRBV30 and TRBJ1-5; no clear D. This CDR3 comprises 13 residues. V was pared by 3 bases and J by 9 bases, with 15 bases between. Germline values: CDR1 GTSNPN, CDR2 SVGIG (reference sequence). CDR3: CAWRERSSSPQHF. The CDR3 nucleotides read TGTGCCTGGAGAGAGAGGAGTTCTTCGCCCCAGCATTTT.

This clone is a singleton in its sample. V usage is TRBV25-1 and J usage is TRBJ1-1, with 7 bases lining up with TRBD1. The germline CDR1 and CDR2 sequences are MGHDK and SYGVNS. The CDR3 covers 14 residues. V shed 1 base and J 5 bases; nucleotides not matched to a gene: 4. The DNA for the CDR3 is TGTGCCAGCAGTGAATCACAGGGGCGGACTGAAGCTTTCTTT. Residues: CASSESQGRTEAFF.

In its sample, this clone was seen a few times. V and J are TRBV18 and TRBJ2-7; D uncertain. Germline CDR1 KGHSH, CDR2 LQKENI. V lost 3 bases, J lost 2 bases, and 11 bases lay in between. This CDR3 has 14 amino acids. CDR3 sequence reads: CASSPERSPYEQYF. In DNA form, the CDR3 reads TGTGCCAGCTCACCCGAGAGAAGTCCCTACGAGCAGTACTTC.

The J gene is TRBJ2-3, the V gene TRBV21-1; the table gives TRBD1 as D, unverified against the DNA. TRBV21-1 is a pseudogene. This CDR3 comprises 13 residues. This CDR3 reads CASSIPTGATQYF. CDR3 sequence (DNA): TGTGCCAGCAGCATCCCGACAGGGGCTACGCAGTATTTT.

The rearrangement joins TRBV6-1 to TRBJ2-7, with 11 nucleotides matching TRBD2. Unmatched junction bases numbered 9, after V lost 7 bases and J lost 7 bases. The CDR3 runs to 14 residues. Germline V gene lookup returns CDR1 MNHNS and CDR2 SASEGT. CDR3 sequence reads: CASTLAGGMGEQYF. In DNA form, the CDR3 reads TGTGCCAGCACGCTAGCGGGAGGAATGGGTGAGCAGTACTTC.

The gene calls are TRBV21-1 and TRBJ2-7. TRBV21-1 has pseudogene status. CDR3 length equals 14 residues. CDR3 sequence reads: CASSRRRLRHEQYF. CDR3 nucleotides: TGTGCCAGCAGCCGAAGGCGTCTTCGGCACGAGCAGTACTTC.

The chain links TRBV6-5 to TRBJ1-1; 7 nucleotides match TRBD1. The CDR3 extends over 12 amino acids. The trim removed 4 bases at V and 11 bases at J, leaving 7 bases unmatched. Germline V gene lookup returns CDR1 MNHEY and CDR2 SVGAGI. The CDR3 DNA reads as TGTGCCAGCAGTTCCCCGACAGGGATGGCTTTCTTT. Amino acids: CASSSPTGMAFF.

V usage is TRBV5-1 and J usage is TRBJ1-1; D is undetermined. This CDR3 is built from 13 residues. The V gene's germline CDR1 is SGHRS and CDR2 YFSETQ. The V and J ends lost 4 bases and 7 bases respectively, with 14 bases between them. The CDR3 is CASSANLLIEAFF. Written as DNA, the CDR3 is TGCGCCAGCAGCGCCAACCTCTTAATTGAAGCTTTCTTT.

CDR3 DNA: TGCGCCAGCAGCTTTTCTCCGGGACTAGCGGGAGCCAGCTCCTACAATGAGCAGTTCTTC. Translation gives CASSFSPGLAGASSYNEQFF. The V call is TRBV5-1, the J call TRBJ2-1; 14 positions agree with TRBD2. The length of the CDR3 is 20 residues. Trimming at V came to 2 bases and at J to 0 bases, leaving 10 bases not matched to a gene. Germline assignment: CDR1 SGHRS and CDR2 YFSETQ. The variable domain in full, with the rest retrieved from reference TRBV5-1 and TRBJ2-1, is KAGVTQTPRYLIKTRGQQVTLSCSPISGHRSVSWYQQTPGQGLQFLFEYFSETQRNKGNFPGRFSGRQFSNSRSEMNVSTLELGDSALYLCASSFSPGLAGASSYNEQFFGPGTRLTVL.

V gene TRBV6-5 combines with J gene TRBJ1-1; D not resolved. The germline V gene has CDR1 MNHEY and CDR2 SVGAGI. V gave up 5 bases and J gave up 6 bases, with 16 bases separating them. The CDR3 has 14 amino acids. The CDR3 sequence: CASSPPTGWAEAFF. The DNA of the CDR3 is TGTGCCAGCAGTCCTCCGACGGGCTGGGCTGAAGCTTTCTTT.

The chain uses TRBV18 and TRBJ2-6; D call uncertain. This CDR3 has 16 residues. V dropped 1 base and J dropped 4 bases, with 11 bases sitting between them. The germline gives CDR1 KGHSH, CDR2 LQKENI. The CDR3 bases are TGTGCCAGCTCACCACGATCGACTGGAGGGGCCAACGTCCTGACTTTC. Translated: CASSPRSTGGANVLTF.

The rearrangement links TRBV6-1 to TRBJ2-1; D remains ambiguous. The V gene's germline CDR1 is MNHNS and CDR2 SASEGT. CDR3 length: 15 residues. The ends were cut back, 0 bases at V and 5 bases at J, with 11 bases in the middle. The CDR3: CASSEANQVHNEQFF. Written as DNA, the CDR3 is TGTGCCAGCAGTGAAGCGAACCAGGTTCACAATGAGCAGTTCTTC.

The gene calls are TRBV28 and TRBJ1-5, with TRBD1 as a possible D gene (5 bases). V was shortened by 2 bases and J by 8 bases, with 13 bases between the two germline ends. CDR1 and CDR2 (germline): MDHEN, SYDVKM. The CDR3 is 14 amino acids. CDR3 residues: CASSLTGRVKPQHF. For the CDR3, the DNA is TGTGCCAGCAGTTTAACAGGCAGGGTTAAGCCCCAGCATTTT.

This clone was seen only a few times. The gene calls are TRBV19 and TRBJ1-3; the D gene is possibly TRBD1 (5 bases). Germline CDR1 LNHDA, CDR2 SQIVND (reference sequence). V was clipped by 7 bases and J by 4 bases, with 17 bases between them. This CDR3 is 15 amino acids long. For the CDR3, the DNA is TGTGCCAGTATGGCGCCAGGGCGACACGGAAACACCATATATTTT. Its translation: CASMAPGRHGNTIYF.

This clone was counted a few times. The chain is built from TRBV5-1 and TRBJ1-3; D remains unclear. V was trimmed by 0 bases and J by 4 bases, leaving 2 bases between them. This CDR3 has 12 residues. CDR1 and CDR2 from the germline V gene are SGHRS and YFSETQ. CDR3 in amino acids: CASSLAGNTIYF. The CDR3 nucleotides read TGCGCCAGCAGCTTGGCCGGAAACACCATATATTTT.

The chain employs TRBV6-5 and TRBJ1-2, with TRBD1 matching 7 bases. J was trimmed by 7 bases and V by 2 bases; bases with no gene match: 1. Germline V gene sequence: CDR1 MNHEY, CDR2 SVGAGI. CDR3 length: 12 residues. CDR3 DNA: TGTGCCAGCAGTTACCCAGGGGGTGGCTACACCTTC. Amino acid sequence: CASSYPGGGYTF.

This clone occurred a few times. The rearrangement links TRBV30 to TRBJ2-2, with D possibly TRBD2 on 6 matching bases. Trimming removed 3 bases at V and 8 bases at J, with 10 bases between. Per the germline V gene, CDR1 is GTSNPN and CDR2 is SVGIG (reference sequence). This CDR3 is built from 12 residues. The CDR3 DNA reads TGTGCCTGGAGAAGTGCGGGAGGGGAGCTGTTTTTT. Amino acids: CAWRSAGGELFF.